Listed below are T cell receptor beta chains from one sample, sequenced in a study of shared clonotypes between healthy human individuals. Libraries were prepared by immunoSEQ multiplex PCR; TCRdb keeps only in-frame clonotypes and omits some of them. The sample shows fewer than 3 million clones, about 90% of them seen only once. The material sequenced was naive CD4+ T cells from PBMCs. The receptors shown here come from a man younger than 35 in good health. Some clones in this sample may be carry-over from other donors' samples. CDR3s include the opening cysteine and the closing phenylalanine or tryptophan. A D gene is named only where the DNA matches it firmly. Not every row has a clone size; where given, it reads once, few, many or a size class.

v_gene: TRBV2; d_gene: -; abundance: -; j_gene: TRBJ2-7; CDR3nt: TGTGCCAGCAGTGAGGGACTGGAGAGCTCCTACGAGCAGTACTTC; CDR3aa: CASSEGLESSYEQYF
v_gene: TRBV30; d_gene: -; abundance: -; j_gene: TRBJ2-1; CDR3nt: TGTGCCTCCACAGGGTTATTGAGTAGGAATGAGCAGTTCTTC; CDR3aa: CASTGLLSRNEQFF
v_gene: TRBV6-4; d_gene: -; abundance: -; j_gene: TRBJ2-1; CDR3nt: TGTGCCAGCAGTCGAAGCTCTAGCTCCTACAATGAGCAGTTCTTC; CDR3aa: CASSRSSSSYNEQFF
v_gene: TRBV5-4; d_gene: -; abundance: -; j_gene: TRBJ2-5; CDR3nt: TGTGCCAGCAGCTTGAGAGTAGGGCAAGAGACCCAGTACTTC; CDR3aa: CASSLRVGQETQYF
v_gene: TRBV28; d_gene: -; abundance: -; j_gene: TRBJ1-3; CDR3nt: TGTGCCAGCAATCAGAGGGGTTCTGGAAACACCATATATTTT; CDR3aa: CASNQRGSGNTIYF
v_gene: TRBV7-3; d_gene: -; abundance: -; j_gene: TRBJ2-7; CDR3nt: TGTGCCAGCAGCTTAATGCGGCTAGAAGGCTACGAGCAGTACTTC; CDR3aa: CASSLMRLEGYEQYF
v_gene: TRBV29-1; d_gene: -; abundance: -; j_gene: TRBJ2-5; CDR3nt: TGCAGCGGATCTTTGGGACCCGATGGCGGAGAGACCCAGTACTTC; CDR3aa: CSGSLGPDGGETQYF
v_gene: TRBV6-1; d_gene: TRBD2; abundance: -; j_gene: TRBJ2-1; CDR3nt: TGTGCCAGCAGTGAGCTAGCGGGAGGGGATGAGCAGTTCTTC; CDR3aa: CASSELAGGDEQFF
v_gene: TRBV6-1; d_gene: -; abundance: -; j_gene: TRBJ2-1; CDR3nt: TGTGCCAGCAGTGAAAGGTTTGGTGAGCAGTTCTTC; CDR3aa: CASSERFGEQFF
v_gene: TRBV10-3; d_gene: -; abundance: few; j_gene: TRBJ1-1; CDR3nt: TGTGCCTCGTTCCAGGTCCTCGGAACTGAAGCTTTCTTT; CDR3aa: CASFQVLGTEAFF
v_gene: TRBV28; d_gene: -; abundance: -; j_gene: TRBJ1-5; CDR3nt: TGTGCCAGCAGTTTACGGTGGGGACGTAGCAATCAGCCCCAGCATTTT; CDR3aa: CASSLRWGRSNQPQHF
v_gene: TRBV5-1; d_gene: -; abundance: -; j_gene: TRBJ2-5; CDR3nt: TGCGCCAGCAGCGGCGGAGTTAAAACCCAAGAGACCCAGTACTTC; CDR3aa: CASSGGVKTQETQYF
v_gene: TRBV28; d_gene: -; abundance: -; j_gene: TRBJ2-3; CDR3nt: TGTGCCAGCAGTTTTCCGACTAGGACAGATACGCAGTATTTT; CDR3aa: CASSFPTRTDTQYF
v_gene: TRBV30; d_gene: TRBD1; abundance: few; j_gene: TRBJ1-5; CDR3nt: TGTGCCTGGAGTTCGGGACAGGGAGTTCAGCCCCAGCATTTT; CDR3aa: CAWSSGQGVQPQHF
v_gene: TRBV28; d_gene: TRBD2; abundance: -; j_gene: TRBJ2-7; CDR3nt: TGTGCCAGCAGTTTCTATCTAGCGGGAGGGCCGGAGTACTTC; CDR3aa: CASSFYLAGGPEYF
v_gene: TRBV5-4; d_gene: -; abundance: -; j_gene: TRBJ1-2; CDR3nt: TGTGCCAGCAGCTTAGGGGGGCTGGGTGGCTACACCTTC; CDR3aa: CASSLGGLGGYTF
v_gene: TRBV6-1; d_gene: -; abundance: few; j_gene: TRBJ1-5; CDR3nt: TGTGCCAGCAGTGAAGTGGGCAATCAGCCCCAGCATTTT; CDR3aa: CASSEVGNQPQHF
v_gene: TRBV6-1; d_gene: -; abundance: -; j_gene: TRBJ1-5; CDR3nt: TGTGCCAGCAGATATGGGCAGAATAGCAATCAGCCCCAGCATTTT; CDR3aa: CASRYGQNSNQPQHF
v_gene: TRBV29-1; d_gene: -; abundance: -; j_gene: TRBJ1-5; CDR3nt: TGCAGCGCCGCAACAGGTGGGGGCAATCAGCCCCAGCATTTT; CDR3aa: CSAATGGGNQPQHF
v_gene: TRBV5-5; d_gene: -; abundance: -; j_gene: TRBJ1-1; CDR3nt: TGTGCCAGCAGCCCGATGGGGGGCGCCGGAAATGAAGCTTTCTTT; CDR3aa: CASSPMGGAGNEAFF
v_gene: TRBV9; d_gene: -; abundance: few; j_gene: TRBJ1-1; CDR3nt: TGTGCCAGCAGCCGCGGGCTCACTGGGGTGAACACTGAAGCTTTCTTT; CDR3aa: CASSRGLTGVNTEAFF
v_gene: TRBV6-1; d_gene: -; abundance: once; j_gene: TRBJ2-7; CDR3nt: TGTGCCAGCAGCCCGTCGTACGAGCAGTACTTC; CDR3aa: CASSPSYEQYF
v_gene: TRBV28; d_gene: -; abundance: -; j_gene: TRBJ2-1; CDR3nt: TGTGCCAGCAGTTCCTTGACAGTGGGTACGTACAATGAGCAGTTCTTC; CDR3aa: CASSSLTVGTYNEQFF
v_gene: TRBV18; d_gene: TRBD1; abundance: -; j_gene: TRBJ2-5; CDR3nt: TGTGCCAGCTCCACCGGGACAGGGGAAGAGACCCAGTACTTC; CDR3aa: CASSTGTGEETQYF
v_gene: TRBV30; d_gene: TRBD1; abundance: -; j_gene: TRBJ1-6; CDR3nt: TGTGCCTGGAGGGCCCGAGGGGGCTCACCCCTCCACTTT; CDR3aa: CAWRARGGSPLHF
v_gene: TRBV28; d_gene: -; abundance: -; j_gene: TRBJ2-1; CDR3nt: TGTGCCAGCAGTCCCCGGGGCCAGGTCTACAATGAGCAGTTCTTC; CDR3aa: CASSPRGQVYNEQFF
v_gene: TRBV4-1; d_gene: -; abundance: once; j_gene: TRBJ2-4; CDR3nt: TGCGCCAGCAGCCAAGTCGGCAGGATAATCATTCAGTACTTC; CDR3aa: CASSQVGRIIIQYF
v_gene: TRBV7-2; d_gene: TRBD1; abundance: -; j_gene: TRBJ1-5; CDR3nt: TGTGCCAGCAGCGCACAGGGGAATCAGCCCCAGCATTTT; CDR3aa: CASSAQGNQPQHF
v_gene: TRBV5-4; d_gene: -; abundance: -; j_gene: TRBJ2-4; CDR3nt: TGTGCCAGCAGCTTGGCCTCAGGGTTCCTTTCAACCGGGGCCAAAAACATTCAGTACTTC; CDR3aa: CASSLASGFLSTGAKNIQYF